The rows below give T cell receptor beta chains drawn from one sample of a study of shared clonotypes between healthy human individuals. The repertoire was sequenced with immunoSEQ multiplex PCR; TCRdb's copy has only in-frame clones and lacks some. Altogether under 1,100,000 clones are present, around four fifths being singletons, with the ten largest covering approximately 1.5%. What was sequenced was memory CD4+ T cells sorted from blood. The origin of the receptors is a young man in good health. CDR3s include the opening cysteine and the closing phenylalanine or tryptophan. D genes are given only for firm matches. Clone size is given for some rows only: seen once, a few or many times, or a class if the clone is expanded.

CDR3aa	CDR3nt	d_gene	v_gene	abundance	j_gene
CASSPLGQGNTGELFF	TGCGCCAGCAGCCCGCTCGGACAGGGAAACACCGGGGAGCTGTTTTTT	TRBD1	TRBV5-1	.	TRBJ2-2
CAWAGATDTQYF	TGTGCCTGGGCAGGGGCTACAGATACGCAGTATTTT	.	TRBV30	.	TRBJ2-3
CAAGEGSSGANVLTF	TGTGCAGCCGGGGAGGGAAGTTCTGGGGCCAACGTCCTGACTTTC	TRBD2	TRBV6-1	.	TRBJ2-6
CASSYNGGDTQYF	TGTGCCAGCAGTTACAATGGAGGAGATACGCAGTATTTT	.	TRBV6-6	.	TRBJ2-3
CASRPGTDYGYTF	TGCGCCAGCAGACCCGGGACAGACTATGGCTACACCTTC	TRBD1	TRBV5-1	.	TRBJ1-2
CASSIRGEVSPLHF	TGTGCCAGTAGTATAAGGGGGGAAGTTTCACCCCTCCACTTT	.	TRBV19	.	TRBJ1-6
CSEGRGSVYNSPLHF	TGCAGCGAAGGTAGAGGATCGGTTTATAATTCACCCCTCCACTTT	.	TRBV29-1	once	TRBJ1-6
CASSLNLAGVGEQYF	TGTGCCAGCAGCTTAAATCTAGCGGGAGTAGGCGAGCAGTACTTC	TRBD2	TRBV7-9	.	TRBJ2-7
CASSLSLGNSNGNTIYF	TGTGCCAGCAGCTTATCATTAGGGAATAGTAATGGAAACACCATATATTTT	.	TRBV7-6	.	TRBJ1-3
CASSIGRVTNYGYTF	TGTGCCAGTAGTATAGGGAGAGTTACTAACTATGGCTACACCTTC	.	TRBV19	.	TRBJ1-2
CASSLDQPNTGELFF	TGTGCCAGCAGCTTAGATCAGCCCAACACCGGGGAGCTGTTTTTT	.	TRBV11-3	.	TRBJ2-2
CASSMGQGYGYTF	TGTGCCAGCAGCATGGGACAGGGGTATGGCTACACCTTC	TRBD1	TRBV7-2	once	TRBJ1-2
CASSLDYTNTGELFF	TGTGCCAGCAGTTTAGACTATACGAACACCGGGGAGCTGTTTTTT	.	TRBV27	.	TRBJ2-2
CASRYGGAGTYEQYF	TGTGCCAGCCGTTACGGGGGGGCCGGGACCTACGAGCAGTACTTC	TRBD2	TRBV6-5	once	TRBJ2-7
CASSLSPTREQFF	TGTGCCAGCTCACTGTCGCCCACTAGGGAGCAGTTCTTC	.	TRBV18	.	TRBJ2-1
CAISEFVGPYGYTF	TGTGCCATCAGTGAATTTGTGGGGCCCTATGGCTACACCTTC	.	TRBV10-3	.	TRBJ1-2
CASSYSSGSGDIQYF	TGTGCCAGCAGTTACTCGAGCGGGAGCGGGGACATTCAGTACTTC	TRBD2	TRBV6-5	once	TRBJ2-4
CASARGLAGGTDTQYF	TGTGCCAGTGCCCGCGGACTAGCGGGGGGAACAGATACGCAGTATTTT	TRBD2	TRBV19	few	TRBJ2-3
CASRGGRNEQYF	TGTGCCAGCAGGGGGGGCAGAAACGAGCAGTACTTC	.	TRBV21-1	.	TRBJ2-7
CASSLGTAYGYTF	TGTGCCAGCAGCCTTGGGACGGCCTATGGCTACACCTTC	.	TRBV7-9	.	TRBJ1-2
CASSLAHPGQSEYGYTF	TGTGCCAGCAGCTTGGCTCACCCGGGGCAATCGGAGTATGGCTACACCTTC	.	TRBV5-4	.	TRBJ1-2
CASSQLGTGGEKLFF	TGCGCCAGCAGCCAATTGGGGACAGGGGGCGAAAAACTGTTTTTT	TRBD1	TRBV4-1	many	TRBJ1-4
CASSQVPGMGSFTNYGYTF	TGCGCCAGCAGCCAAGTCCCAGGGATGGGTTCCTTTACCAACTATGGCTACACCTTC	.	TRBV4-1	many	TRBJ1-2
CASSDTGGAYNEQFF	TGTGCCAGCAGCGATACTGGTGGTGCCTACAATGAGCAGTTCTTC	.	TRBV6-1	many	TRBJ2-1
CATSRLPGPRGYTF	TGTGCCACCAGCAGACTACCGGGACCTCGGGGCTACACCTTC	.	TRBV15	few	TRBJ1-2
CASSPRGGPGETQYF	TGTGCCAGCAGCCCCCGGGGAGGGCCGGGGGAGACCCAGTACTTC	TRBD2	TRBV6-6	.	TRBJ2-5
CASSLQGPGAYEQYF	TGTGCCAGCAGCTTACAGGGACCAGGGGCCTACGAGCAGTACTTC	.	TRBV7-9	.	TRBJ2-7
CASSDYYAERDGYTF	TGTGCCAGCAGTGACTATTATGCCGAGAGGGATGGCTACACCTTC	.	TRBV2	many	TRBJ1-2
CASSRSGTPSWYF	TGTGCCAGCAGTCGCTCTGGGACTCCGAGCTGGTACTTC	.	TRBV6-5	.	TRBJ2-7
CATSVGQVNTEAFF	TGTGCCACCAGTGTCGGACAGGTGAACACTGAAGCTTTCTTT	TRBD1	TRBV15	.	TRBJ1-1
CASSPTTGTAVFF	TGTGCCAGCAGCCCAACCACCGGGACAGCAGTGTTCTTC	TRBD1	TRBV7-8	once	TRBJ2-1
CASSSAPFSGQPQHF	TGTGCCAGCAGTTCGGCCCCCTTCAGTGGTCAGCCCCAGCATTTT	.	TRBV27	.	TRBJ1-5
CASSEIQAGQPQHF	TGTGCCAGCAGTGAAATACAGGCCGGTCAGCCCCAGCATTTT	.	TRBV2	.	TRBJ1-5
CSVEVTPNEQFF	TGCAGCGTTGAAGTCACGCCTAATGAGCAGTTCTTC	.	TRBV29-1	few	TRBJ2-1
CASSDRAGGPSSPDTQYF	TGTGCCAGCAGTGACCGGGCGGGAGGGCCCTCTTCCCCAGATACGCAGTATTTT	TRBD2	TRBV6-1	.	TRBJ2-3
CASSLYARVQETQYF	TGTGCCAGCAGTTTATACGCCCGGGTCCAAGAGACCCAGTACTTC	.	TRBV28	.	TRBJ2-5
CATGQALTKEHLNVLTF	TGTGCCACGGGCCAGGCCCTAACGAAAGAGCACCTTAACGTCCTGACTTTC	.	TRBV30	.	TRBJ2-6
CASSFFGGIRGEKLFF	TGTGCCAGCAGTTTTTTTGGTGGGATCCGGGGAGAAAAACTGTTTTTT	.	TRBV28	.	TRBJ1-4
CASSLGRYGGGRLTDTQYF	TGTGCCAGCAGCTTAGGTCGGTACGGTGGGGGGCGGTTAACAGATACGCAGTATTTT	.	TRBV13	.	TRBJ2-3
CASSLDRGSYEQYF	TGTGCCAGTAGTCTCGACAGGGGGAGCTACGAGCAGTACTTC	TRBD1	TRBV19	.	TRBJ2-7
CAISDYTLGAYNEQFF	TGTGCCATCAGTGACTACACCCTAGGCGCGTACAATGAGCAGTTCTTC	.	TRBV10-3	.	TRBJ2-1
CASSLRTSGRASDTQYF	TGTGCCAGCAGCTTACGTACTAGCGGGAGGGCCAGCGATACGCAGTATTTT	TRBD2	TRBV7-2	once	TRBJ2-3
CASSPAGGPNEQFF	TGTGCCAGCTCACCAGCGGGAGGACCGAATGAGCAGTTCTTC	TRBD2	TRBV18	.	TRBJ2-1
CASNEGATNEKLFF	TGTGCCAGCAATGAAGGGGCAACTAATGAAAAACTGTTTTTT	.	TRBV28	.	TRBJ1-4
CASSKIENTEAFF	TGTGCCAGTAGTAAGATCGAGAACACTGAAGCTTTCTTT	.	TRBV19	.	TRBJ1-1
CASNRDRYNQPQHF	TGTGCCAGCAACCGCGACAGATACAATCAGCCCCAGCATTTT	.	TRBV6-6	many	TRBJ1-5
CASRDTLNTEAFF	TGTGCCAGTCGGGACACCCTGAACACTGAAGCTTTCTTT	.	TRBV6-6	.	TRBJ1-1
CASSTRQGQKDTQYF	TGTGCCAGCAGCACCCGACAGGGTCAGAAAGATACGCAGTATTTT	.	TRBV21-1	many	TRBJ2-3
CASSQANRGTYEQYF	TGCGCCAGCAGCCAAGCGAACAGGGGGACCTACGAGCAGTACTTC	TRBD1	TRBV4-3	.	TRBJ2-7
CASSLMVGQGRKETQYF	TGTGCCAGCAGCTTAATGGTAGGACAGGGGAGGAAAGAGACCCAGTACTTC	TRBD1	TRBV7-9	.	TRBJ2-5
CASSLTTANEKLFF	TGTGCCAGCAGTTTAACAACAGCTAATGAAAAACTGTTTTTT	.	TRBV27	once	TRBJ1-4
CASRETLYSNQPQHF	TGTGCCAGCAGGGAGACACTGTATAGCAATCAGCCCCAGCATTTT	.	TRBV6-1	.	TRBJ1-5
CASSSYLTGGHEKLFF	TGTGCCAGCAGCTCCTACTTGACAGGGGGCCATGAAAAACTGTTTTTT	TRBD1	TRBV28	.	TRBJ1-4